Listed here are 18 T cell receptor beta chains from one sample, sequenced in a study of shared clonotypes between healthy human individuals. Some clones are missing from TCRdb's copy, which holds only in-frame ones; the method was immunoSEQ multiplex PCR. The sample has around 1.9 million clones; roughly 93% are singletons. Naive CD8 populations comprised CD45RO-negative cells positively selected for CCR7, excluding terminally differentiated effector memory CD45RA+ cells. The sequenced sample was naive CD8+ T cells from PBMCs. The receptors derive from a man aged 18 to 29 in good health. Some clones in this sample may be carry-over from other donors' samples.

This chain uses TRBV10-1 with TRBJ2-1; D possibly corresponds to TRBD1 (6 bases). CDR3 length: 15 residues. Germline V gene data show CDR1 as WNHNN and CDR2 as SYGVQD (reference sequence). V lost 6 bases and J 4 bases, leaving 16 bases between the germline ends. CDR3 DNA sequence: TGCGCCAGCAGCCGCACCAGGGGCCAGTACAATGAGCAGTTCTTC. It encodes CASSRTRGQYNEQFF.

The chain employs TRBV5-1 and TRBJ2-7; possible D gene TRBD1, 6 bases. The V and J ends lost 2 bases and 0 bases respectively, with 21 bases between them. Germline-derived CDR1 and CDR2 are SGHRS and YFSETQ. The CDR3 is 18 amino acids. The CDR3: CASSFSGPSQGVSYEQYF. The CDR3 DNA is TGCGCCAGCAGCTTTTCCGGGCCCTCACAGGGCGTCTCCTACGAGCAGTACTTC.

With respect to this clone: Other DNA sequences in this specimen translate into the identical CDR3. CDR3 in DNA: TGCGCCAGCAGCCAGGTCCTGGGTTACGAGCAGTACTTC. This gives the protein CASSQVLGYEQYF. The chain joins TRBV4-1 to TRBJ2-7; D ambiguous. The CDR3 is 13 residues long. The V gene lost 3 bases and the J gene lost 4 bases, with 10 bases spanning the gap. Germline V lookup: CDR1 MGHRA, CDR2 YSYEKL.

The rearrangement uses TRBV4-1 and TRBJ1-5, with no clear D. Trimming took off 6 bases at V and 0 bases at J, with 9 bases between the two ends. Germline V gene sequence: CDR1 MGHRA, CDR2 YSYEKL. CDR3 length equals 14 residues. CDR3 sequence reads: CASRPPGSNQPQHF. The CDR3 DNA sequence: TGCGCCAGCAGACCCCCCGGTAGCAATCAGCCCCAGCATTTT.

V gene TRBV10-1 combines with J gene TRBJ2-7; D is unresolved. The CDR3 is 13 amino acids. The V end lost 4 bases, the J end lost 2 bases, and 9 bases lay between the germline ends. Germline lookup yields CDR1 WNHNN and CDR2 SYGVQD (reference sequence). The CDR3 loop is CASSVGRAYEQYF. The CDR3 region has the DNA TGCGCCAGCAGTGTTGGACGCGCCTACGAGCAGTACTTC.

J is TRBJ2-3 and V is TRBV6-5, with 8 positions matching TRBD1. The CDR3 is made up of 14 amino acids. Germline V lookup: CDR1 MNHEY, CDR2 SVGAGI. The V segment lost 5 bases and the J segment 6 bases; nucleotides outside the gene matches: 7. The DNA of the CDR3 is TGTGCCAGCAGTCCAGGGGGCTGGGGGGATACGCAGTATTTT. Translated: CASSPGGWGDTQYF.

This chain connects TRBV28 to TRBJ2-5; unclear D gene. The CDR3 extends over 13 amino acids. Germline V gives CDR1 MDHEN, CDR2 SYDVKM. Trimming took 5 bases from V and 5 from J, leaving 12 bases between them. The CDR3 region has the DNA TGTGCCAGCAGTCCCCGGCTCGGCGAGACCCAGTACTTC. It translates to CASSPRLGETQYF. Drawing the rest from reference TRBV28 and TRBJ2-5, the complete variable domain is DVKVTQSSRYLVKRTGEKVFLECVQDMDHENMFWYRQDPGLGLRLIYFSYDVKMKEKGDIPEGYSVSREKKERFSLILESASTNQTSMYLCASSPRLGETQYFGPGTRLLVL.

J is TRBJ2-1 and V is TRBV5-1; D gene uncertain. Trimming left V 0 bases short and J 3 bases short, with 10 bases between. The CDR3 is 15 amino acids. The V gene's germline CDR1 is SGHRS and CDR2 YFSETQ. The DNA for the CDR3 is TGCGCCAGCAGCTTGGAGGAACCGGACTACAATGAGCAGTTCTTC. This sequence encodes CASSLEEPDYNEQFF.

CDR3 nucleotides: TGTGCCAGCAGCCCTCCGGCGGGCAGCTCCTACAATGAGCAGTTCTTC. Its protein product is CASSPPAGSSYNEQFF. The chain combines TRBV9 with TRBJ2-1; TRBD2 is a possible D gene (5 bases). The CDR3 has 16 residues. Deletions cut 4 bases from V and 0 bases from J, with 14 bases between. In germline, CDR1 is SGDLS, CDR2 YYNGEE.

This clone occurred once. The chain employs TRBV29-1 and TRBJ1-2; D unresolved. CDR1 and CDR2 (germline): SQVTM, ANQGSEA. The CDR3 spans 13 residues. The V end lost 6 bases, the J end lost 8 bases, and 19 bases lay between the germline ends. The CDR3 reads CSVSEAGLLGYTF. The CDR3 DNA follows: TGCAGCGTCTCCGAGGCAGGTCTACTCGGCTACACCTTC.

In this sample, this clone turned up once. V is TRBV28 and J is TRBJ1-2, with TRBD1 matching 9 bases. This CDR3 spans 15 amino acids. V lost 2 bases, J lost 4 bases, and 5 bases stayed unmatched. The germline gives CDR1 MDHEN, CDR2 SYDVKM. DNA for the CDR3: TGTGCCAGCAGTTTACTAACAGGGGGCGTCTATGGCTACACCTTC. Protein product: CASSLLTGGVYGYTF.

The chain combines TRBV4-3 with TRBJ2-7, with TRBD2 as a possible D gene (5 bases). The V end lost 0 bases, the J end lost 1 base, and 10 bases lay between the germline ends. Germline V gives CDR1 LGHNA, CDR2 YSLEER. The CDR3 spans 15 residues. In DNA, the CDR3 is TGCGCCAGCAGCCAAGATTACCCGGGATCCTACGAGCAGTACTTC. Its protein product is CASSQDYPGSYEQYF.

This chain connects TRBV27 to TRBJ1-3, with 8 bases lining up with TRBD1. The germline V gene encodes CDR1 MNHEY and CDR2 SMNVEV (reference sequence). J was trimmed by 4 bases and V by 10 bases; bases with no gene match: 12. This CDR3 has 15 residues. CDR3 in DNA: TGTGCCACCGCGGCCAGGGGGCGAGGGGGAAACACCATATATTTT. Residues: CATAARGRGGNTIYF.

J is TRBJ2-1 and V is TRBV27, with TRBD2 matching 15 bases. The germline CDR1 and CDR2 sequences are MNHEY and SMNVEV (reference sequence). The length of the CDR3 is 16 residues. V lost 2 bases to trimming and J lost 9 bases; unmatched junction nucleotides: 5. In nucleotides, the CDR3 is TGTGCCAGCAGTTTAGGGACTAGCGGGAGGAAGGGTGAGCAGTTCTTC. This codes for CASSLGTSGRKGEQFF.

The CDR3 DNA reads as TGCGCCAGCAGCACCGGACAGCGCTTCATGTACGAGCAGTACTTC. Protein product: CASSTGQRFMYEQYF. The V call is TRBV5-1, the J call TRBJ2-7, with D tentatively TRBD1 (6 bases). V was cut by 4 bases and J by 4 bases, with 18 bases left in between. The CDR3 sequence is 15 residues long. From germline, CDR1 is SGHRS and CDR2 YFSETQ.

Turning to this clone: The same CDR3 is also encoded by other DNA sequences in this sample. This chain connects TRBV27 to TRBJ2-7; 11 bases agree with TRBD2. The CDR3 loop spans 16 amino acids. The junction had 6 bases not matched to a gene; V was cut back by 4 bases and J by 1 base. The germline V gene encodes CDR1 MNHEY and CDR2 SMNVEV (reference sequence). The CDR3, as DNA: TGTGCCAGCAGTTCCCCCGGGACTAGCGGTTCCTACGAGCAGTACTTC. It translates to CASSSPGTSGSYEQYF.

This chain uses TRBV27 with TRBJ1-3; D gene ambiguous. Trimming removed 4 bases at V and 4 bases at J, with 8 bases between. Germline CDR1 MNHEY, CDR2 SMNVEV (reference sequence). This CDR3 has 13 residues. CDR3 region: CASSSRLGNTIYF. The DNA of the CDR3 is TGTGCCAGCAGTTCACGATTGGGAAACACCATATATTTT.

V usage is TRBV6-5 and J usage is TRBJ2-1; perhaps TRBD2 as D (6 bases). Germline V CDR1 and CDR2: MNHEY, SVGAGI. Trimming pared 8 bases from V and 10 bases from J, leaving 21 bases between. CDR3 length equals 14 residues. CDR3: CASAGLEPWAEQFF. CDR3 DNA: TGTGCCAGCGCGGGACTGGAACCTTGGGCGGAGCAGTTCTTC.